Listed below are T cell receptor beta chains from one sample, sequenced in a study of graft-versus-host responses after intestinal transplantation. The antigens of these receptors remain unknown. Measured with immunoSEQ multiplex PCR; TCRdb has only the in-frame clones, and not every one. The table shows 80,000 to 85,000 clones, with 91% occurring only once. The source was unstimulated CD4+ T cells sorted from spleen or lymph node cells, collected before intestinal transplant. The receptors were gathered from a human donor who received an intestinal transplant. Both conserved end residues are part of each CDR3. D genes are given only for firm matches. Size is omitted from some rows. Given values are once, few, many or a class for expanded clones.

V: TRBV11-3; D: .; J: TRBJ1-1; size: .; DNA: TGTGCCAGCAGCCCAGGAGGGACGAACACTGAAGCTTTCTTT; CDR3: CASSPGGTNTEAFF
V: TRBV14; D: TRBD1; J: TRBJ2-7; size: .; DNA: TGTGCCAGCAGCCCTAGGAGGGGGGACAGGTACGAGCAGTACTTC; CDR3: CASSPRRGDRYEQYF
V: TRBV9; D: .; J: TRBJ2-7; size: .; DNA: TGTGCCAGCAGCCCAGGCGGGGGACAATCCTACGAGCAGTACTTC; CDR3: CASSPGGGQSYEQYF
V: TRBV5-1; D: .; J: TRBJ2-1; size: .; DNA: TGCGCCAGCAGCTATGAGACACGGGGAAATGAGCAGTTCTTC; CDR3: CASSYETRGNEQFF
V: TRBV18; D: .; J: TRBJ2-7; size: .; DNA: TGTGCCAGCTGTCCCACCCGCGGGGAAGAGCAGTACTTC; CDR3: CASCPTRGEEQYF
V: TRBV10-2; D: TRBD1; J: TRBJ2-7; size: once; DNA: TGCGCCAGCACCCCAGGGGGTGGAGGACGCTACGAGCAGTACTTC; CDR3: CASTPGGGGRYEQYF
V: TRBV7-9; D: TRBD2; J: TRBJ2-3; size: .; DNA: TGTGCCAGCAGCTTAACCATACGGGGGGACTCAGATACGCAGTATTTT; CDR3: CASSLTIRGDSDTQYF
V: TRBV19; D: TRBD2; J: TRBJ2-1; size: once; DNA: TGTGCCAGTAGTGGGGACTACCCGACAAGTGAGCAGTTCTTC; CDR3: CASSGDYPTSEQFF
V: TRBV15; D: .; J: TRBJ2-3; size: .; DNA: TGTGCCACCAGCAGAGATCCTCTAGCGACGGTCACAGATACGCAGTATTTT; CDR3: CATSRDPLATVTDTQYF
V: TRBV5-1; D: TRBD2; J: TRBJ2-5; size: .; DNA: TGCGCCAGCAGCGAGGCGGGACTAGCGGGGGGGGAGACCCAGTACTTC; CDR3: CASSEAGLAGGETQYF
V: TRBV10-3; D: .; J: TRBJ1-4; size: few; DNA: TGTGCCATCAGTGAAGGGGGTAGGCTTGGTTCTGAAAAACTGTTTTTT; CDR3: CAISEGGRLGSEKLFF